This T cell receptor beta chain was captured by sequencing in a study of cytomegalovirus exposure and HLA in healthy donors. Some clones are missing from TCRdb's copy, which holds only in-frame ones; the method was immunoSEQ multiplex PCR. This sample has 130,000 or so clones, with roughly 90% found just once. The CDR3 runs 15 residues. The J segment lost 7 bases and the V segment lost 2 bases, leaving 7 bases of the junction unmatched. CDR1 and CDR2 from the germline V gene are SGHNT and YENEEA. This clone was picked up one time. The sequence was obtained from a woman in her late teens or twenties in good health and CMV-seronegative. Material: PBMCs. The gene calls are TRBV11-3 and TRBJ2-5, with 10 bases lining up with TRBD2. CDR3 in DNA: TGTGCCAGCAGCTTACTTGGCCTAGCGGGAGCGACCCAGTACTTC. Protein sequence: CASSLLGLAGATQYF.